This TCR beta chain is from a study of shared clonotypes between healthy human individuals. About the study: CD4 naive and CD4 memory each took three plates per donor, while CD8 naive took two and CD8 memory one.

Several immunoSEQ 96-well plates shared each subset's DNA, each plate a replicate. Assay used: immunoSEQ multiplex PCR; TCRdb lists only in-frame clones, some missing. Altogether millions of clones are present, roughly 91% being singletons, with the ten largest covering 1.5% to 2%. Worth noting for this clone: The antigen is unknown. Sequence at one end of the junction differs from germline and may be a read error.

Cells designated naive CD8 were CD45RO-negative and were positively selected for CCR7, with terminally differentiated effector memory CD45RA+ cells excluded. Study-level points and caveats: Generally, estimated richness proved larger in naive subsets than it did in memory subsets. Having only a few donors restricted how much genetic and exposure-history diversity was captured.

This TCR was recovered from a man younger than 35 in good health. Some clones in this sample may be carry-over from other donors' samples. Specimen: naive CD8+ T cells from PBMCs.

The CDR3: CASSPGTSGAPPRF. The CDR3 DNA reads as TGTGCCAGTAGTCCAGGGACTAGCGGGGCTCCACCACGCTTC. This chain connects TRBV19 to TRBJ2-7; TRBD2 matches 13 bases. CDR1 and CDR2 from the germline V gene are LNHDA and SQIVND (reference sequence). This CDR3 region has 14 residues.